The present entry profiles one T cell receptor (beta chain) with its context. Its antigen has not been determined. Nothing much larger sits one base from this clone, and base qualities are not available. Other DNA sequences in this sample translate to the same CDR3. The CDR3 contains 15 residues, cysteine and phenylalanine counted. Only the CDR3 DNA stays, 45 bases, in frame from base 1. V is pruned by 1 base and J by 7 bases, leaving 4 bases of the junction without a gene match. In the germline V gene, CDR1 corresponds to SGDLS and CDR2 to YYNGEE. This record belongs to a study of blood T cell repertoires in COVID-19 (dated by TCRdb to the early 2020s). Study-wide context: The collaborator samples originated in the United States, Italy and Spain and spanned the acute and convalescent phases of COVID-19. The samples were drawn from the first 160 participants of the ongoing ImmuneRACE study and from 1,254 subjects provided by 6 global collaborators. The dataset comprised deeply sampled blood TCRbeta repertoires from subjects exposed to, actively infected with, or recovered from COVID-19. A freely available public database, intended as a resource for researchers studying the immune response to SARS-CoV-2, is where the repertoires were released. Where available, HLA class I and class II types were taken from metadata supplied by the sample provider and were not determined by assay-based typing. The material from the prospective study consisted of cDNA or gDNA derived from T cells, B-cell-depleted T cells, or PBMCs. The sample metadata nearly always contained a de-identified subject ID, COVID-19 status, age in years and sex. Overall study outcomes, separate from this receptor: The quantity of clinical and demographic metadata differed by source and by participant and was supplied without curation.

One collaborating source in Seattle enrolled patients during active infection and followed them longitudinally through the course of disease. Each collaborating institution followed its own protocols to collect whole blood in K2EDTA tubes. For TCRbeta analysis, collaborators shipped samples in one of three forms: frozen whole blood, isolated PBMCs, or DNA extracted from either of those sample types. TCRbeta CDR3 regions were amplified from genomic DNA by means of the immunoSEQ Assay, a bias-controlled multiplex PCR. Per the source publication's procedure: The number of nucleated cells in each sample was estimated by amplification of reference gene primers within the assay. To quantify the absolute abundance of each unique TCRbeta CDR3 rearrangement, sequence reads were collapsed and filtered. For each sample, productive Simpson clonality was calculated by taking the square root of Simpson's diversity index across productive rearrangements. TCRdb took over this immuneACCESS table, retaining in-frame rearrangements with V and J assigned. Such tables are incomplete; in checked studies, under half of the missing clones stem from an unresolved V gene, and the remainder is unexplained. D and trimming come from the DNA, and the V and J calls and clone size come from that table. This sample is represented by a few hundred thousand clones; about 90% of them were singletons. The ten largest clones add up to 2.5% to 3% of the sample.

The sequence links TRBV9 to TRBJ2-1, with 11 junctional bases fitting TRBD2. The origin of this receptor is a young woman with COVID-19, enrolled during active disease. Material: peripheral blood. The CDR3 reads as follows: CASSVLAGGDNEQFF. The DNA reads TGTGCCAGCAGCGTACTAGCGGGAGGTGATAATGAGCAGTTCTTC.